This T cell receptor (beta chain) comes out of a study of patients and donors after allogeneic stem cell transplantation. Each CDR3 protein gets one entry after TCRdb re-called the RT-PCR reads with MiXCR. The data hold roughly 880,000 distinct CDR3 sequences, with about a sixth observed a single time. After removal of 4 bases from V and 5 bases from J, the junction contained 15 bases not matched to a gene. The CDR3 is 18 amino acids. Per germline, CDR1 LNHNV and CDR2 YYDKDF (reference sequence). This clonotype came up once. The rearrangement links TRBV15 to TRBJ2-5; 11 positions agree with TRBD2. The sample was blood, either unsorted or a sorted T cell fraction (not recorded which). This receptor was obtained from a human donor who was either an allogeneic HSCT recipient or a stem cell or donor lymphocyte infusion donor (not recorded which). It is not recorded whose cells these are; they may come from a transplant donor. The CDR3 DNA reads as TGTGCCACCAGCATCCCCCCTAGCGGGGGGCCACCTCGCGAGACCCAGTACTTC. Encoded protein: CATSIPPSGGPPRETQYF.